The rows below give T cell receptor beta chains drawn from one sample of a study of OX40 agonist ivuxolimab in advanced cancers. Here immunoSEQ multiplex PCR was the method, and the copy in TCRdb shows in-frame clones only, minus some. The table records some 26,000 clones, 85% of them present only once. This specimen was CD4+ or CD8+ T cells sorted from blood, taken in a trial of the OX40 agonist ivuxolimab. Source of these receptors: an adult with an advanced solid tumor such as melanoma, head and neck, liver or kidney cancer. CDR3s include the opening cysteine and the closing phenylalanine or tryptophan. The order of the fields is clone size, J gene, V gene, D gene, CDR3 DNA, CDR3 protein. D genes are given only for firm matches. Where a row states a size, it is once, few, many or the class of an expanded clone; other rows omit it.

>.|TRBJ2-7|TRBV6-5|TRBD1
TGTGCCAGCAGTCAAATGGACAGGAGCTCCTACGAGCAGTACTTC
CASSQMDRSSYEQYF
>.|TRBJ1-6|TRBV5-6|TRBD1
TGTGCCAGCAGCTGGACAGGGTTTTCACCCCTCCACTTT
CASSWTGFSPLHF
>.|TRBJ2-1|TRBV5-1|TRBD2
TGCGCCAGCAGCGGTAGCGGGGTATCAAACAATGAGCAGTTCTTC
CASSGSGVSNNEQFF
>.|TRBJ2-3|TRBV30|TRBD2
TGTGCCTGGGTGGGACTAGCGGGAGGGCCTGGAGCAGATACGCAGTATTTT
CAWVGLAGGPGADTQYF
>.|TRBJ2-2|TRBV11-3|.
TGTGCCAGCAGCCCAAGTGGCTCAGACCGAAACACCGGGGAGCTGTTTTTT
CASSPSGSDRNTGELFF
>.|TRBJ2-7|TRBV6-1|TRBD2
TGTGCCAGCACCGAACGGGGGGGGAGCTCCTACGAGCAGTACTTC
CASTERGGSSYEQYF
>.|TRBJ2-5|TRBV7-2|.
TGTGCCAGCAGCTTAGGGGATCTTTACCAAGAGACCCAGTACTTC
CASSLGDLYQETQYF
>.|TRBJ1-6|TRBV27|.
TGTGCCAGCAGTTTATCAGGAGGGGGGAATTCACCCCTCCACTTT
CASSLSGGGNSPLHF
>.|TRBJ1-2|TRBV30|.
TGTGCCTGGAGTGTGTACAGGGAAAGTGGCTACACCTTC
CAWSVYRESGYTF
>.|TRBJ2-5|TRBV7-9|.
TGTGCCAGCAGTGTCGAAGGGATGGGAGAGACCCAGTACTTC
CASSVEGMGETQYF
>.|TRBJ2-7|TRBV13|.
TGTGCCAGCAGCTTAGGCGACTACGAGCAGTACTTC
CASSLGDYEQYF
>.|TRBJ2-7|TRBV27|.
TGTGCCAGCAGAGGATGGCAGGGGAACTCCTACGAGCAGTACTTC
CASRGWQGNSYEQYF
>.|TRBJ2-5|TRBV7-7|.
TGTGCTAGCAGCCCGGGCCCTACGGAGACCCAGTACTTC
CASSPGPTETQYF
>.|TRBJ2-7|TRBV18|TRBD2
TGTGCCAGCTCACCACTCGGACTAGCGAACGAGCAGTACTTC
CASSPLGLANEQYF
>.|TRBJ1-2|TRBV9|.
TGTGCCAGCAGCGTAGACCCCCGGGGTCTTAACTATGGCTACACCTTC
CASSVDPRGLNYGYTF
>.|TRBJ1-1|TRBV27|TRBD1
TGTGCCAGCAGTCCCGGACAGGGAGGGCAGGGTGAAGCTTTCTTT
CASSPGQGGQGEAFF
>.|TRBJ2-7|TRBV29-1|.
TGCAGCGTCGCTGTTAGCAGGGGTTTGAACGAGCAGTACTTC
CSVAVSRGLNEQYF
>.|TRBJ2-7|TRBV6-5|.
TGTGCCAGCAGCCCAGCCCAGATCTCCTACGAGCAGTACTTC
CASSPAQISYEQYF
>.|TRBJ2-7|TRBV27|.
TGTGCCAGCAGTTTAATAACAGGGGGAGCGGGAGTGGCCTACGAGCAGTACTTC
CASSLITGGAGVAYEQYF
>.|TRBJ2-7|TRBV7-2|.
TGTGCCAGCACCTTGGACTGGGATTCCTACGAGCAGTACTTC
CASTLDWDSYEQYF
>.|TRBJ2-7|TRBV13|TRBD2
TGTGCCAGCAGCTTAGCCGGGGGGGCCTCCTACGAGCAGTACTTC
CASSLAGGASYEQYF
>.|TRBJ1-5|TRBV10-3|TRBD1
TGTGCCATCAGTGAGGCGGACAGGGTGGATCAGCCCCAGCATTTT
CAISEADRVDQPQHF
>.|TRBJ1-5|TRBV2|TRBD1
TGTGCCAGCAGGGCCGGGACAGGGAGCAATCAGCCCCAGCATTTT
CASRAGTGSNQPQHF
>.|TRBJ2-3|TRBV6-4|TRBD2
TGTGCCAGCAGCCCCATGGGACTAGCGGCGCGCACAGATACGCAGTATTTT
CASSPMGLAARTDTQYF
>.|TRBJ2-1|TRBV10-1|TRBD2
TGCGCCAGCAGCCAAGGACTAGCCGATGAGCAGTTCTTC
CASSQGLADEQFF
>.|TRBJ2-5|TRBV11-3|.
TGTGCCAGCACCCCAAGGGCGGACCTCCAAGAGACCCAGTACTTC
CASTPRADLQETQYF
>.|TRBJ1-2|TRBV25-1|TRBD1
TGTGCCAGCATTACCGGGACAGGGTACGATGGCTACACCTTC
CASITGTGYDGYTF
>.|TRBJ1-4|TRBV6-5|TRBD1
TGTGCCAGCAGTCTGACAGGGTCCCCGAATGAAAAACTGTTTTTT
CASSLTGSPNEKLFF
>.|TRBJ2-3|TRBV7-2|.
TGTGCCAGCAGCCCCAGGACCTGGGTGGTGACAGATACGCAGTATTTT
CASSPRTWVVTDTQYF
>.|TRBJ2-3|TRBV2|.
TGTGCCAGCAGTGAAGCGCTTAGTTTAGCAGATACGCAGTATTTT
CASSEALSLADTQYF
>once|TRBJ1-3|TRBV6-5|.
TGTGCCAGCAGTTACTCGGGCAGATCTGGAAACACCATATATTTT
CASSYSGRSGNTIYF
>.|TRBJ2-2|TRBV2|TRBD2
TGTGCCAGCAGTTTGGATATTACTGGACTAGCGGGTGGACTAGGGACCGGGGAGCTGTTTTTT
CASSLDITGLAGGLGTGELFF
>.|TRBJ2-2|TRBV5-6|TRBD2
TGTGCCAGCAGCTTGGCCAGGGCGGGGGGAAACACCGGGGAGCTGTTTTTT
CASSLARAGGNTGELFF
>.|TRBJ1-4|TRBV27|.
TGTGCCAGCAGTATGCTCACTAATGAAAAACTGTTTTTT
CASSMLTNEKLFF
>.|TRBJ1-1|TRBV19|TRBD1
TGTGCCAGTAGTGCGGGACAGGGGAGAACTGAAGCTTTCTTT
CASSAGQGRTEAFF
>.|TRBJ2-3|TRBV5-1|.
TGCGCCAGCAGCTTGGGGGGATCAAGCACAGATACGCAGTATTTT
CASSLGGSSTDTQYF
>.|TRBJ2-2|TRBV6-4|TRBD2
TGTGCCAGCAGTGACTCCCAGGCGGGAGGCCTTCCCGGGGAGCTGTTTTTT
CASSDSQAGGLPGELFF
>.|TRBJ2-6|TRBV11-1|TRBD1
TGTGCCAGCAGCTTAGAGGGACAGGGTTCTGGGGCCAACGTCCTGACTTTC
CASSLEGQGSGANVLTF
>once|TRBJ2-1|TRBV27|.
TGTGCCAGCAGTTTATCTCCCCTCTCTGAGCAGTTCTTC
CASSLSPLSEQFF
>few|TRBJ1-3|TRBV30|.
TGTGCCTGTTCCTTTACTGGAAACACCATATATTTT
CACSFTGNTIYF